This paragraph reports one T cell receptor (beta chain). Its antigen is currently unknown. The CDR3 is 14 amino acids. Germline V gene sequence: CDR1 GTSNPN, CDR2 SVGIG (reference sequence). V lost 2 bases and J lost 4, with 14 bases in between. This sample is drawn from a study of T cell responses to AZD1222 COVID-19 vaccine. Whole-study context: Combined were second doses at about 4 or about 12 weeks.

Findings of the study overall: Donors were chiefly white British, with a greater number of females, and clonal diversity was perhaps underestimated. It was only after the peak T cell response that any repertoires were sampled. Nearly half of spike-specific TCRs reportedly target variant regions that are unmutated in the B.1.351 and B.1.1.7 variants.

Sequencing used immunoSEQ multiplex PCR; TCRdb keeps in-frame clones, though not all of them. The repertoire has about 130,000 clones, about nine tenths of them found once; the top ten carry 6.9%. The sample here was peripheral blood, taken on day 0 of AZD1222 vaccination. The sequence was collected from an adult in good health. The rearrangement uses TRBV30 and TRBJ1-2, with D possibly being TRBD1 (5 bases). CDR3 sequence reads: CAWSPQAQGYGYTF. DNA for the CDR3: TGTGCCTGGAGTCCCCAGGCGCAGGGCTATGGCTACACCTTC. The variable domain in full, with the rest retrieved from reference TRBV30 and TRBJ1-2, is SQTIHQWPATLVQPVGSPLSLECTVEGTSNPNLYWYRQAAGRGLQLLFYSVGIGQISSEVPQNLSASRPQDRQFILSSKKLLLSDSGFYLCAWSPQAQGYGYTFGSGTRLTVV.